This T cell receptor (beta chain) appears in the sequencing data of a study of cytomegalovirus exposure and HLA in healthy donors. Primers: 60 Vbeta forward and 13 Jbeta reverse. Produced via immunoSEQ multiplex PCR; TCRdb's table is partial and in-frame only. Of about 170,000 clones in the sample, approximately 65% were seen once. The CDR3 has 17 amino acids. CDR1 and CDR2 from the germline V gene are SGHKS and YYEKEE (reference sequence). Germline trimming cut 0 bases from V and 7 bases from J; bases unmatched to any gene: 11. Study-level points and caveats: Researchers reported that a few CMV-associated chains were confirmed in vitro as CMV antigen-specific. There were under 200 TCR beta chains listed as cytomegalovirus-associated. CMV serostatus alone was available as immune exposure information.

To note about this clone: The antigen is not known.

This TCR came from a man aged 35 to 55 in good health and CMV-seronegative. Sequencing was done on a sample of PBMCs. The chain is built from TRBV5-5 and TRBJ1-5, with TRBD1 matching 9 bases. The DNA for the CDR3 is TGTGCCAGCAGCTTGGGGGGTACAGGGGGCGCGGGGCAGCCCCAGCATTTT. This codes for CASSLGGTGGAGQPQHF.